This TCR beta chain was obtained from a study of post-analysis software for immune sequencing data. Findings and caveats of the study: F measure grouped same-batch samples tightly together. Normalized Chao1 diversity in multiple sclerosis patients fell significantly below that of controls. Patients had higher frequencies than controls of a handful of TRBV segments, including TRBV5-6, TRBV5-1 and TRBV20-1.

Trimming took off 0 bases at V and 3 bases at J, with 16 bases between the two ends. Germline CDR1 is SGDLS and CDR2 is YYNGEE. The CDR3 spans 16 residues. This clonotype was counted between two and nine times. Its specificity is not known. Unique molecular identifiers had been added to the TCR beta cDNA libraries. cDNA molecules numbering about half a million came from roughly 1 to 10 million T cells. TCRdb ran MiXCR on the PCR reads and lists one entry per CDR3 protein. In the table there are about 770,000 distinct CDR3 sequences, roughly 50% of which are singletons. The sample taken for sequencing was blood. This chain links TRBV9 with TRBJ2-7; TRBD1 might be the D (5 bases). The clonotype was recovered from a girl aged 10 to 17 with multiple sclerosis. CDR3 amino acids: CASSVAPGITLYEQYF. The DNA for the CDR3 is TGTGCCAGCAGCGTAGCTCCAGGGATAACCCTCTACGAGCAGTACTTC.